This T cell receptor beta chain is drawn from a study of T cell responses to AZD1222 COVID-19 vaccine. Whole-study context: Doses given second, at about 4 or about 12 weeks, were pooled. Study conclusions and caveats: Possibly, clonal diversity was underestimated; donors were largely white British and included more females. Across spike, vaccine-associated CD4 TCRs were found, dominant at 160-218 and 743-854.

Generated by immunoSEQ multiplex PCR, the TCRdb table keeps only in-frame clones and is missing some. This sample carries about 92,000 clones, roughly 90% of them seen once, and the ten largest clones take around 3%. Comment on this clone: The antigen remains unidentified.

The V end was cut by 2 bases, the J end by 2 bases, with 11 bases between. Germline CDR1 is SGHTA and CDR2 is FQGNSA. This CDR3 has 15 amino acids. The J gene is TRBJ2-3, the V gene TRBV7-2; D is ambiguous. The sequencing here drew on peripheral blood, taken on day 0 of AZD1222 vaccination. This receptor was taken from an adult in good health. The CDR3, as DNA: TGTGCCAGCAGCTTAATGGGTTCCGTCACAGATACGCAGTATTTT. This encodes CASSLMGSVTDTQYF.